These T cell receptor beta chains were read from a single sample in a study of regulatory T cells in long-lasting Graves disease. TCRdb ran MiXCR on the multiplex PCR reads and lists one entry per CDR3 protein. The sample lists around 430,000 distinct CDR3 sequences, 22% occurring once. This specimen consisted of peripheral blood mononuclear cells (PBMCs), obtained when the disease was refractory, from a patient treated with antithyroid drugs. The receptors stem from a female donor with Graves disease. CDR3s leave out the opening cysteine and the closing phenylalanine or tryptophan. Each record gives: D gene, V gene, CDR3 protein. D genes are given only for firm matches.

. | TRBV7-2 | ASSLVGGWGTEAF
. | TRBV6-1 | ASSATGIPEKLF
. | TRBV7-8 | ASSLGPFRAKMTGNTIY
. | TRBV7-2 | ASSLGGRGGLGGANVLT
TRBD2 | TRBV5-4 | ASSLRMGLAGGETQY
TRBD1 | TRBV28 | ASRAQGGGGEKLF
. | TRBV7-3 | ASSLTGGASYEQY
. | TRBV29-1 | SVGGSGGPLDGYT
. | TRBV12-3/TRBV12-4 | ASTLGFSGNTIY
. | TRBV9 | ASSPAGGYYGYT
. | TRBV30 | AWGDTSYEQY
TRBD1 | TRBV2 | ASTDEGTGGTEAF
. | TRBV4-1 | ASSQAWIVYEQY
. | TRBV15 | ATSRDRGSTWRQY
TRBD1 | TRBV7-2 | ASSFNRGGGTEAF
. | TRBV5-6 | ASSLWDPLSEQY
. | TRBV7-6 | ASSSRVEETQY
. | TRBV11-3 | ASSATGWGYGYT
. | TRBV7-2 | ASSWGRPNTEAF
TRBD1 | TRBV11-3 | ASSLAPPQGTYT
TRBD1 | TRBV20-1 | SAPGQAISEAF
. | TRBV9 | ASSGGGGSPLH
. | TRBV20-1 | SAASPVEGGDTEAF
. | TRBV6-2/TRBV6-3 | ASTPGPMNTEAF
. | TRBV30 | AWSVGYGKNIQY
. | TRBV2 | ASSPGGGHTEAF